Presented here are 22 T cell receptor beta chains from one specimen sequenced in a study of identical twins. MiXCR, run by TCRdb on the 5' RACE reads, gives a single entry per CDR3 protein. The sample consists of 300,000 to 350,000 distinct CDR3 sequences, 9% to 15% of them appearing once. These data also formed part of another study, on yellow fever vaccine responses in identical twins.

Sequenced: CD8+ T cells sorted from blood. These receptor sequences come from a woman aged 18-30 years in good health.

V is TRBV29-1 and J is TRBJ1-2; TRBD1 matches at 8 bases. With V trimmed by 4 bases and J by 5 bases, 15 bases remained unmatched. CDR3 size: 16 residues. CDR1 is SQVTM and CDR2 is ANQGSEA in the germline V gene. CDR3 amino acids: CSVGGTGARHRYGYTF. Here the CDR3 DNA reads TGCAGCGTTGGAGGGACAGGAGCCCGCCATAGGTATGGCTACACCTTC.

This clonotype was recorded at least ten times. This sequence joins TRBV4-1 and TRBJ2-7, with 8 bases matching TRBD2. Per germline, CDR1 MGHRA and CDR2 YSYEKL. With V trimmed by 1 base and J by 0 bases, 2 bases remained unmatched. The CDR3 is 15 residues long. In DNA form, the CDR3 reads TGCGCCAGCAGCCAAGGCAGCGGGAGCTCCTACGAGCAGTACTTC. Protein product: CASSQGSGSSYEQYF.

A few counts support this clonotype. The J gene is TRBJ1-6, the V gene TRBV7-8; possible D gene TRBD1, 6 bases. Germline V lookup: CDR1 SGHVS, CDR2 FQNEAQ. The CDR3 loop spans 15 amino acids. Trimming pared 7 bases from V and 7 bases from J, leaving 17 bases between. CDR3 bases: TGTGCCAGCAACCAGATTCAGGGGTGGAATTCACCCCTCCACTTT. Translating it yields CASNQIQGWNSPLHF.

CDR3 amino acids: CASSLGPSGGVYEQYF. The CDR3 bases are TGTGCCAGCAGCCTAGGACCGTCGGGAGGAGTATACGAGCAGTACTTC. The J gene is TRBJ2-7, the V gene TRBV11-2; 7 nucleotides agree with TRBD2. Germline trimming cut 5 bases from V and 4 bases from J; bases unmatched to any gene: 14. CDR1 SGHAT and CDR2 FQNNGV come from the germline V gene. The CDR3 consists of 16 residues.

On this clonotype: Its ends do not fully match the called genes, so a read error is possible. The chain recombines TRBV20-1 with TRBJ2-2, with 8 bases aligning to TRBD1. Germline V gives CDR1 DFQATT, CDR2 SNEGSKA (reference sequence). CDR3 length: 13 amino acids. CDR3 in amino acids: CSPRTGSTGELFF. CDR3 sequence (DNA): TGCAGTCCTAGGACAGGGTCCACCGGGGAGCTGTTTTTT.

This clonotype appeared a few times. Here the CDR3 DNA reads TGTGCCATATCTGAGACAGAAAATCCTAACTATGGCTACACCTTC. Residues: CAISETENPNYGYTF. V is TRBV7-6 and J is TRBJ1-2, with D tentatively TRBD1 (5 bases). CDR3 size: 15 residues. Trimming shortened V by 10 bases and J by 0 bases, and 18 bases separated the two germline ends. In germline, CDR1 is SGHVS, CDR2 FNYEAQ.

The rearrangement uses TRBV27 and TRBJ2-5; tentative D call: TRBD2 (6 bases). Trimming shortened V by 7 bases and J by 3 bases, and 21 bases separated the two germline ends. Looked up from germline, CDR1 is MNHEY and CDR2 is SMNVEV (reference sequence). This CDR3 is 16 amino acids long. For the CDR3, the DNA is TGTGCCAGCATTTCTTTTGGGAGTAGCGGTAAAGAGACCCAGTACTTC. Translated: CASISFGSSGKETQYF.

There are a few counts of this clonotype. CDR3 loop: CASSLSDSPDTQYF. In DNA form, the CDR3 reads TGTGCCAGCAGCTTGAGCGACAGTCCAGATACGCAGTATTTT. The chain combines TRBV5-5 with TRBJ2-3; possible D gene TRBD1, 5 bases. Trimming removed 1 base at V and 4 bases at J, with 10 bases between. The CDR3 has 14 amino acids. The germline gives CDR1 SGHKS, CDR2 YYEKEE (reference sequence). The full variable domain, its missing parts supplied by reference TRBV5-5 and TRBJ2-3, is DAGVTQSPTHLIKTRGQQVTLRCSPISGHKSVSWYQQVLGQGPQFIFQYYEKEERGRGNFPDRFSARQFPNYSSELNVNALLLGDSALYLCASSLSDSPDTQYFGPGTRLTVL.

The chain employs TRBV10-2 and TRBJ2-1; 7 bases are shared with TRBD2. The CDR3 consists of 13 residues. Germline CDR1 WSHSY, CDR2 SAAADI. The V and J ends lost 2 bases and 10 bases, in that order; junction bases with no gene match: 5. CDR3 bases: TGCGCCAGCAGTGAGGAGACTAGCTTCGAGCAGTTCTTC. Its translation is CASSEETSFEQFF.

This clonotype has more than one count but fewer than ten. CDR3 sequence: CASSYSTASTDTQYF. The CDR3 DNA reads as TGTGCCAGCAGTTACTCGACAGCTAGCACAGATACGCAGTATTTT. This chain links TRBV6-5 with TRBJ2-3, with TRBD1 as a possible D gene (5 bases). CDR3 length equals 15 residues. Germline CDR1 reads MNHEY; CDR2 reads SVGAGI. V lost 0 bases and J 0 bases, leaving 7 bases between the germline ends.

This clonotype was seen only a few times. V gene TRBV5-1 combines with J gene TRBJ1-1; TRBD1 aligns across 7 bases. The CDR3 is 16 residues long. Germline values: CDR1 SGHRS, CDR2 YFSETQ. Trimming at V came to 4 bases and at J to 2 bases, leaving 11 bases not matched to a gene. The chain's CDR3 is CASSGKTGQFNTEAFF. The CDR3 coding sequence is TGCGCCAGCAGCGGTAAGACAGGGCAGTTTAACACTGAAGCTTTCTTT.

The table lists this clonotype with a few counts. The chain carries TRBV9 and TRBJ2-7; D remains unclear. From germline, CDR1 is SGDLS and CDR2 YYNGEE. CDR3 length: 14 amino acids. The V and J ends lost 3 bases and 2 bases respectively, with 12 bases between them. The CDR3 DNA reads TGTGCCAGCAGCGCATCCTTTGGGGCCTACGAGCAGTACTTC. It is translated as CASSASFGAYEQYF. Combining the CDR3 with reference TRBV9 and TRBJ2-7 gives the whole variable domain DSGVTQTPKHLITATGQRVTLRCSPRSGDLSVYWYQQSLDQGLQFLIQYYNGEERAKGNILERFSAQQFPDLHSELNLSSLELGDSALYFCASSASFGAYEQYFGPGTRLTVT.

There are a few counts of this clonotype. The chain uses TRBV2 and TRBJ2-2, with D possibly being TRBD1 or TRBD2 (6 bases each). The CDR3 sequence is 13 residues long. Germline CDR1 is SNHLY and CDR2 is FYNNEI. Between the trimmed V and J ends, which lost 8 bases and 7 bases, there was a span of 14 bases. This chain's CDR3 is CASWGALVGELFF. The CDR3 DNA follows: TGTGCCAGCTGGGGGGCCCTCGTCGGGGAGCTGTTTTTT.

This clonotype showed up just once. The V call is TRBV14, the J call TRBJ2-1; tentatively, D is TRBD2 (6 bases). With 3 bases removed from V and 4 bases from J, the gap between germline ends came to 7 bases. The V gene's germline CDR1 is SGHDN and CDR2 FVKESK. The CDR3 extends over 13 amino acids. Here the CDR3 reads CASSHGGYNEQFF. The CDR3 nucleotides read TGTGCCAGCAGCCATGGAGGGTACAATGAGCAGTTCTTC.

This clonotype was observed a handful of times. The CDR3: CASSLAGGARETQYF. The CDR3 DNA is TGTGCCAGCAGCTTGGCGGGTGGGGCCCGAGAGACCCAGTACTTC. This chain uses TRBV7-3 with TRBJ2-5; D may be TRBD1 or TRBD2 (5 bases each). The CDR3 extends over 15 amino acids. Trimming pared 3 bases from V and 4 bases from J, leaving 15 bases between. CDR1 is SGHTA and CDR2 is FQGTGA in the germline V gene.

As to this clonotype: With a much larger clone just one base away, this may be a read error. The rearrangement joins TRBV6-1 to TRBJ2-7, with 7 bases lining up with TRBD1. The V and J ends lost 5 bases and 6 bases, in that order; junction bases with no gene match: 10. CDR1 MNHNS and CDR2 SASEGT come from the germline V gene. The CDR3 is 14 residues long. CDR3 sequence reads: CASSPTGSRSEQYF. The CDR3 region has the DNA TGTGCCAGCAGTCCGACAGGGAGCAGGTCCGAGCAGTACTTC.

The chain combines TRBV9 with TRBJ2-7; the match to TRBD2 covers 7 bases. V dropped 7 bases and J dropped 3; count of bases not matched to a gene: 19. Per the germline V gene, CDR1 is SGDLS and CDR2 is YYNGEE. The CDR3 totals 17 residues. CDR3 in DNA: TGTGCCAGCGGAAGGCTAGCGGAGGAGAAGGAGTACTACGAGCAGTACTTC. The encoded protein is CASGRLAEEKEYYEQYF.

The sample holds a few counts of this clonotype. This sequence joins TRBV3-1 and TRBJ2-5, with D unresolved. V gave up 0 bases and J gave up 5 bases, with 13 bases separating them. This CDR3 has 15 amino acids. Germline assignment: CDR1 LGHDT and CDR2 YNNKEL (reference sequence). The DNA for the CDR3 is TGTGCCAGCAGCCAAGATGCTTGGTTCTTGGAGACCCAGTACTTC. It encodes CASSQDAWFLETQYF.

This chain connects TRBV11-2 to TRBJ2-2; 8 bases are shared with TRBD2. V shed 5 bases and J 7 bases; nucleotides not matched to a gene: 12. The V gene's germline CDR1 is SGHAT and CDR2 FQNNGV. This CDR3 contains 16 residues. CDR3 coding DNA: TGTGCCAGCAGCACAACGGGGGGGCGATTCTTCGGGGAGCTGTTTTTT. This translates into CASSTTGGRFFGELFF.

This sequence joins TRBV29-1 and TRBJ2-2; a weak D match, TRBD2 (6 bases). V lost 0 bases and J 0 bases, leaving 17 bases between the germline ends. Germline V lookup: CDR1 SQVTM, CDR2 ANQGSEA. The CDR3 extends over 18 amino acids. The CDR3 is CSVEDRRTGVANTGELFF. CDR3 nucleotides: TGCAGCGTTGAAGATCGCCGGACGGGGGTCGCGAACACCGGGGAGCTGTTTTTT.

The chain carries TRBV11-2 and TRBJ2-3; D is ambiguous. Germline-derived CDR1 and CDR2 are SGHAT and FQNNGV. The V end lost 5 bases, the J end lost 2 bases, and 14 bases lay between the germline ends. The CDR3 consists of 15 residues. CDR3 sequence reads: CASSEPRLLTDTQYF. Written as DNA, the CDR3 is TGTGCCAGCAGCGAACCGAGACTCCTCACAGATACGCAGTATTTT.

The chain uses TRBV20-1 and TRBJ2-7; TRBD1 is a possible D gene (6 bases). Per the germline V gene, CDR1 is DFQATT and CDR2 is SNEGSKA (reference sequence). The V end was cut by 1 base, the J end by 3 bases, with 10 bases between. The CDR3 is 13 amino acids. The CDR3: CSARGTDFYEQYV. In DNA, the CDR3 is TGCAGTGCTAGAGGGACAGACTTCTACGAGCAGTACGTC.